Presented here are 6 T cell receptor beta chains from one specimen sequenced in a study of monozygotic twins with inflammatory bowel disease. No DNA is given; TCRdb re-called the 5' RACE reads and lists each CDR3 protein once. This sample's table has fewer than 350,000 distinct CDR3 sequences. Sequenced sample: blood. The origin of the receptors is a human donor with ulcerative colitis or Crohn's disease, or a healthy co-twin of an affected twin (not recorded which).

This chain connects TRBV27 to TRBJ2-7. Germline CDR1 reads MNHEY; CDR2 reads SMNVEV (reference sequence). This CDR3 has 11 amino acids. The CDR3 sequence is CASSYLDEQYF.

The rearrangement joins TRBV29-1 to TRBJ1-2; no DNA is available, so the TRBD1 call from TCRdb remains unchecked. CDR1 SQVTM and CDR2 ANQGSEA come from the germline V gene. CDR3 length: 15 residues. The CDR3 protein is CSAIVNGQGANGYTF.

The V gene is TRBV5-1, the J gene TRBJ1-3; TCRdb proposes TRBD1, but this gene call is untestable without DNA. Germline values: CDR1 SGHRS, CDR2 YFSETQ. This CDR3 region has 15 residues. CDR3 region: CASSLGARPPNTIYF.

This sequence joins TRBV20-1 and TRBJ2-7; the TCRdb call, TRBD2, lacks DNA for checking. This CDR3 has 15 amino acids. Germline V gives CDR1 DFQATT, CDR2 SNEGSKA (reference sequence). This CDR3 reads CSARDRVTSLVEQYF.

The chain joins TRBV9 to TRBJ2-7; absent DNA, TCRdb's TRBD1 call cannot be checked. The CDR3 has 14 residues. In germline, CDR1 is SGDLS, CDR2 YYNGEE. This CDR3 is CASSVGTGYAEQYF. Full variable domain (missing parts from reference TRBV9 and TRBJ2-7): DSGVTQTPKHLITATGQRVTLRCSPRSGDLSVYWYQQSLDQGLQFLIQYYNGEERAKGNILERFSAQQFPDLHSELNLSSLELGDSALYFCASSVGTGYAEQYFGPGTRLTVT.

The rearrangement uses TRBV5-1 and TRBJ1-2. The CDR3 is 15 amino acids. Per the germline V gene, CDR1 is SGHRS and CDR2 is YFSETQ. The CDR3: CASSLGNSGNYGYTF.